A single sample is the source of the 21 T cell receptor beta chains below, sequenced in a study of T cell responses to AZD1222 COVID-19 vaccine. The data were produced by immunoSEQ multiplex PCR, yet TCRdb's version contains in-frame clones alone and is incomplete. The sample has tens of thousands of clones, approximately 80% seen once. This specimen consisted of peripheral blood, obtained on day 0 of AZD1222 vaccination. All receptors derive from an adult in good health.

The CDR3 reads CASSATGGNSPLHF. In DNA form, the CDR3 reads TGTGCCAGCAGCGCTACAGGGGGTAATTCACCCCTCCACTTT. The chain couples TRBV9 to TRBJ1-6; 8 nucleotides match TRBD1. J gave up 6 bases and V 3 bases, and 2 bases lay outside the gene matches. Per the germline V gene, CDR1 is SGDLS and CDR2 is YYNGEE. The CDR3 has 14 amino acids.

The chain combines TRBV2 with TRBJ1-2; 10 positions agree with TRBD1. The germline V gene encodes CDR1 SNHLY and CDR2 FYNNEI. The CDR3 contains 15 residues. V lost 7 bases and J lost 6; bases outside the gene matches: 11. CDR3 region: CASTPGRTGGDGYTF. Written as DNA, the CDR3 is TGTGCCAGCACCCCAGGCCGGACAGGGGGGGATGGCTACACCTTC.

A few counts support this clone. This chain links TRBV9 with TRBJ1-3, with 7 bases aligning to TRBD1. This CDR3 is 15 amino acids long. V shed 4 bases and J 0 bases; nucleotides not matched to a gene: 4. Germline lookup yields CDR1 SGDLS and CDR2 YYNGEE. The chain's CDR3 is CASSHDRVSGNTIYF. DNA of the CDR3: TGTGCCAGCAGCCACGACAGGGTCTCTGGAAACACCATATATTTT.

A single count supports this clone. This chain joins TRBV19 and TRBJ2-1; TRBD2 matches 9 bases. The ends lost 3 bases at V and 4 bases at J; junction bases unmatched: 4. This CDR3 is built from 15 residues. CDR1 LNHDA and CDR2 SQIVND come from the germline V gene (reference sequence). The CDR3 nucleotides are TGTGCCAGTAGTATTGGCGGGGGGGCATACAATGAGCAGTTCTTC. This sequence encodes CASSIGGGAYNEQFF.

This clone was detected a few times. Here the CDR3 reads CASSTSGAGYEQYF. As DNA, the CDR3 is TGTGCCAGCAGTACTAGCGGGGCGGGGTACGAGCAGTACTTC. The chain joins TRBV27 to TRBJ2-7; 10 bases fit TRBD2. The V gene's germline CDR1 is MNHEY and CDR2 SMNVEV (reference sequence). J lost 4 bases, V lost 5 bases, and 5 bases had no gene match. This CDR3 comprises 14 residues.

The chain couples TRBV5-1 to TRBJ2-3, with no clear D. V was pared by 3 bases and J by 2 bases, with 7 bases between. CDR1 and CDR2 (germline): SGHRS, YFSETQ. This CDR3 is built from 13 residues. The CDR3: CASSSLITDTQYF. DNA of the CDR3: TGCGCCAGCAGCTCGCTGATCACAGATACGCAGTATTTT. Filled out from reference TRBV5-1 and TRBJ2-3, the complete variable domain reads KAGVTQTPRYLIKTRGQQVTLSCSPISGHRSVSWYQQTPGQGLQFLFEYFSETQRNKGNFPGRFSGRQFSNSRSEMNVSTLELGDSALYLCASSSLITDTQYFGPGTRLTVL.

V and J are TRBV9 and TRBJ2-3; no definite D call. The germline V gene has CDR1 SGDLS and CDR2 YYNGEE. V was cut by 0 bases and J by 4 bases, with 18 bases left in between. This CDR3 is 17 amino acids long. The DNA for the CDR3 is TGTGCCAGCAGCGTAGGAGGTCCCAGTCAATCGGCAGATACGCAGTATTTT. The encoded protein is CASSVGGPSQSADTQYF.

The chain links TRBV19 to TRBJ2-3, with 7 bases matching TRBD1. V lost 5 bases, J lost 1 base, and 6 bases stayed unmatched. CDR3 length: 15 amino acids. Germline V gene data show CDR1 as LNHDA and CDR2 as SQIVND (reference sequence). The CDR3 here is CASSAYRGRTDTQYF. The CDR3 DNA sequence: TGTGCCAGTAGTGCGTACAGGGGACGCACAGATACGCAGTATTTT. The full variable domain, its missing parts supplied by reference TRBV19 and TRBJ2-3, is DGGITQSPKYLFRKEGQNVTLSCEQNLNHDAMYWYRQDPGQGLRLIYYSQIVNDFQKGDIAEGYSVSREKKESFPLTVTSAQKNPTAFYLCASSAYRGRTDTQYFGPGTRLTVL.

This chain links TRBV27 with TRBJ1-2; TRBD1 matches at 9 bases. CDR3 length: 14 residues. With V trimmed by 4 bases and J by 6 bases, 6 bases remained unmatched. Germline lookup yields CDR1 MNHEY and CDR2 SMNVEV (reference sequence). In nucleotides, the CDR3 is TGTGCCAGCAGTTCCACAGGGGGCATCGATGGCTACACCTTC. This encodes CASSSTGGIDGYTF.

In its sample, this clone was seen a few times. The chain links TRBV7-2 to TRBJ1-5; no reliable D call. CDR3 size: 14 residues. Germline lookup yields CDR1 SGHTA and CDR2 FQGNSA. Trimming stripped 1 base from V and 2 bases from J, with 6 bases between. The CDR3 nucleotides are TGTGCCAGCAGCTTAGGACTCGGCAATCAGCCCCAGCATTTT. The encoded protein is CASSLGLGNQPQHF.

Here the CDR3 DNA reads TGTGCCTGGAGTGTACGGTTCGGCAACACTGAAGCTTTCTTT. Translation gives CAWSVRFGNTEAFF. The chain carries TRBV30 and TRBJ1-1; D gene unclear. Germline loops: CDR1 GTSNPN, CDR2 SVGIG (reference sequence). This CDR3 spans 14 amino acids. The V gene lost 0 bases and the J gene lost 2 bases, with 10 bases spanning the gap.

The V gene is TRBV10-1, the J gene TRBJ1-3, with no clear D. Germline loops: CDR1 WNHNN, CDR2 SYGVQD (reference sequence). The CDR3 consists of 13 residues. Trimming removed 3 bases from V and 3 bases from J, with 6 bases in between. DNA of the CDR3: TGCGCCAGCAGTGAAGCCGTTGGAAACACCATATATTTT. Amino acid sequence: CASSEAVGNTIYF.

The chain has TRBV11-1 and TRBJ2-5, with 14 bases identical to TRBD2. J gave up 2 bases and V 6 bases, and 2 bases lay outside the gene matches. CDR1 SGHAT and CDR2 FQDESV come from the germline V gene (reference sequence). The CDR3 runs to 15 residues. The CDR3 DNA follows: TGTGCCAGCAGTCGGACTAGCGGGGGGCAAGAGACCCAGTACTTC. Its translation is CASSRTSGGQETQYF.

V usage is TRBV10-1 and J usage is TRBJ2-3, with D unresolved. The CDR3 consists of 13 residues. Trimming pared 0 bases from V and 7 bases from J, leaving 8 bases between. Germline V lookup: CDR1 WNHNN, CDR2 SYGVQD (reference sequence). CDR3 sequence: CASSESNRNTQYF. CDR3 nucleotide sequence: TGCGCCAGCAGTGAGTCGAATAGAAATACGCAGTATTTT.

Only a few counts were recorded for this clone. The CDR3 DNA reads as TGTGCCAGCAGTGCTCAGCCTGCAACTAATGAAAAACTGTTTTTT. Protein sequence: CASSAQPATNEKLFF. The chain links TRBV6-4 to TRBJ1-4; D unclear. V lost 4 bases to trimming and J lost 0 bases, with 9 bases between them. The germline V gene has CDR1 MRHNA and CDR2 SNTAGT. The CDR3 loop spans 15 amino acids.

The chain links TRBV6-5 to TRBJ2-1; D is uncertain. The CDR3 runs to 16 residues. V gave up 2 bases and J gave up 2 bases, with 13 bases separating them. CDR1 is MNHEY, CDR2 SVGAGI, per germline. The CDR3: CASSYHGSGPYNEQFF. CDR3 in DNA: TGTGCCAGCAGTTACCACGGCAGTGGACCCTACAATGAGCAGTTCTTC.

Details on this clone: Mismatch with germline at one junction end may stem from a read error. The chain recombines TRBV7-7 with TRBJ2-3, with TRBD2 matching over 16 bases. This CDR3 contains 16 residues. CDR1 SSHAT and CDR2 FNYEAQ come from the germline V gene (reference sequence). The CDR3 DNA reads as TGTGCTAGCAGCCGGGGACTAGCGGGGGGGCCCGATACGCAGTATTTT. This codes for CASSRGLAGGPDTQYF.

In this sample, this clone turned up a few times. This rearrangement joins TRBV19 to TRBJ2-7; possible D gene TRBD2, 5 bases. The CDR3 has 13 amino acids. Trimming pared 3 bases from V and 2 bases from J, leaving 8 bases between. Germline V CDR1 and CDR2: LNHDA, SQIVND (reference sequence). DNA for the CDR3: TGTGCCAGTAGTATCCGAGGGACCTACGAGCAGTACTTC. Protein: CASSIRGTYEQYF. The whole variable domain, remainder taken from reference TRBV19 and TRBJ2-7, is DGGITQSPKYLFRKEGQNVTLSCEQNLNHDAMYWYRQDPGQGLRLIYYSQIVNDFQKGDIAEGYSVSREKKESFPLTVTSAQKNPTAFYLCASSIRGTYEQYFGPGTRLTVT.

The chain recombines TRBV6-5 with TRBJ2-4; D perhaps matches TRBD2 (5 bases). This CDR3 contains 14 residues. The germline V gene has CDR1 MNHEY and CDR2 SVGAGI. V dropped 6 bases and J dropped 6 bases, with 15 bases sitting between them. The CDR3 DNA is TGTGCCAGCAGCGCGATTGAGGCGGGAAACATTCAGTACTTC. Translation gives CASSAIEAGNIQYF.

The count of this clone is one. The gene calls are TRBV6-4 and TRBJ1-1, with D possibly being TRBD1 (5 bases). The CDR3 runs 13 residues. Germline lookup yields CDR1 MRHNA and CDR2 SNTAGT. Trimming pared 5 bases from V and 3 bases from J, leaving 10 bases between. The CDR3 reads CASSLGTHTEAFF. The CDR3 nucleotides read TGTGCCAGCAGTCTTGGGACTCACACTGAAGCTTTCTTT.

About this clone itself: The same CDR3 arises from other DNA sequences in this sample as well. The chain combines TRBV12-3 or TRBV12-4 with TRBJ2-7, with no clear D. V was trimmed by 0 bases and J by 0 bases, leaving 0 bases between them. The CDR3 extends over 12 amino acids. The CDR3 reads CASSLASYEQYF. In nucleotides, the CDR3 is TGTGCCAGCAGTTTAGCCTCCTACGAGCAGTACTTC.